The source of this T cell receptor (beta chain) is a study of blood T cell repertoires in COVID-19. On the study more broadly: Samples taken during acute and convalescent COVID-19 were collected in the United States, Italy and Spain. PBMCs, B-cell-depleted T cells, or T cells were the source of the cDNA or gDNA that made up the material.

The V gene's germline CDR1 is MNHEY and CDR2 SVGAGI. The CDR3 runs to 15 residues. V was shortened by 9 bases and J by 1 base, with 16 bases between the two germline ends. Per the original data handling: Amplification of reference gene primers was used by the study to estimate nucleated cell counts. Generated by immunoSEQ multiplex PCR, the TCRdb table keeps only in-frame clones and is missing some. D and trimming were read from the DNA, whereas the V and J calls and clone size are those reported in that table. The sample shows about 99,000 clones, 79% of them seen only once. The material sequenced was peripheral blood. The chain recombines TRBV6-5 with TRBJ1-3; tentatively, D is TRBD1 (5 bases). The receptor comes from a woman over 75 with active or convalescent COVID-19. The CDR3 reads CASAQGHFSGNTIYF. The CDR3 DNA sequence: TGTGCCAGTGCACAAGGACACTTTTCTGGAAACACCATATATTTT.